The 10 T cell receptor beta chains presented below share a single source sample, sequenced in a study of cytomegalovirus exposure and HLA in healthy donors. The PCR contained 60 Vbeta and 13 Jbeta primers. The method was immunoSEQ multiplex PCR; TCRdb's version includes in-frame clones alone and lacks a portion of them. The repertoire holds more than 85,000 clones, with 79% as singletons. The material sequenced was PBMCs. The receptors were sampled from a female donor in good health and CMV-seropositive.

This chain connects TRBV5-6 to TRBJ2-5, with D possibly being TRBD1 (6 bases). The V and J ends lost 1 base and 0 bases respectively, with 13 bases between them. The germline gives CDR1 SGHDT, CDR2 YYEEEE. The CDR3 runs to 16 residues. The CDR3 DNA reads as TGTGCCAGCAGCTTGCCTTTAGGGACACACCAAGAGACCCAGTACTTC. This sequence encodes CASSLPLGTHQETQYF. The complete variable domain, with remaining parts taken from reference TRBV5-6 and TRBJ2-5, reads DAGVTQSPTHLIKTRGQQVTLRCSPKSGHDTVSWYQQALGQGPQFIFQYYEEEERQRGNFPDRFSGHQFPNYSSELNVNALLLGDSALYLCASSLPLGTHQETQYFGPGTRLLVL.

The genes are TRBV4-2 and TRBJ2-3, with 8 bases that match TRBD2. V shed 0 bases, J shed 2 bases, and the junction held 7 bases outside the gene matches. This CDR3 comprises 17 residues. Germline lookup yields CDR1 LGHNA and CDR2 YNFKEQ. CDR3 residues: CASSQDSREALTDTQYF. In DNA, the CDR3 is TGTGCCAGCAGCCAAGATTCGCGGGAGGCTCTCACAGATACGCAGTATTTT.

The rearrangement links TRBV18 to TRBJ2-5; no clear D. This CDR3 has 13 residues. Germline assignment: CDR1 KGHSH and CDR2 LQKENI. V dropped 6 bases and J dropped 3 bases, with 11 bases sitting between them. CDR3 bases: TGTGCCAGCTCTCCCCTTGGAGAAGAGACCCAGTACTTC. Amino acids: CASSPLGEETQYF.

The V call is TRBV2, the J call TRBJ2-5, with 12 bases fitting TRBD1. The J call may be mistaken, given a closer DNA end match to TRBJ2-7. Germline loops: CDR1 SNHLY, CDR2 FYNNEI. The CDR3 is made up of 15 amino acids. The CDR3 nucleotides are TGTGCCAGCAGGGGGACAGGGGGCTTTTCAGACGAGCAGTACTTC. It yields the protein CASRGTGGFSDEQYF.

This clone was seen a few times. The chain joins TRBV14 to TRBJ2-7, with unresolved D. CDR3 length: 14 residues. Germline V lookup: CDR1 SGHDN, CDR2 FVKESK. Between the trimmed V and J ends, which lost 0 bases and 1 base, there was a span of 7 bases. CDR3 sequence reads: CASSQDPGSYEQYF. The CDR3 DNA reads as TGTGCCAGCAGCCAAGATCCCGGTTCCTACGAGCAGTACTTC.

DNA for the CDR3: TGTGCCAGCAGAAGACTAGTTACAGATACGCAGTATTTT. Its translation: CASRRLVTDTQYF. The genes are TRBV6-1 and TRBJ2-3; possibly TRBD2 for D (6 bases). The V end was cut by 6 bases, the J end by 3 bases, with 10 bases between. In germline, CDR1 is MNHNS, CDR2 SASEGT. This CDR3 region has 13 residues.

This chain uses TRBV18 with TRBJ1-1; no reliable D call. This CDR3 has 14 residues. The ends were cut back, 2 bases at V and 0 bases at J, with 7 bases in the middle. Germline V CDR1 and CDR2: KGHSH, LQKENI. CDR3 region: CASSPEAVNTEAFF. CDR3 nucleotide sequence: TGTGCCAGCTCACCAGAGGCAGTGAACACTGAAGCTTTCTTT.

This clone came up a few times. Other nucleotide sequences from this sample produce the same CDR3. The CDR3 coding sequence is TGTGCCAGCGGGCTAGCGGGCACAGATACGCAGTATTTT. Translated, it gives CASGLAGTDTQYF. The chain carries TRBV2 and TRBJ2-3; 7 nucleotides match TRBD2. The V gene end was trimmed by 8 bases and the J gene end by 1 base; junction bases not matched to a gene: 3. CDR1 is SNHLY and CDR2 is FYNNEI in the germline V gene. The CDR3 spans 13 residues.

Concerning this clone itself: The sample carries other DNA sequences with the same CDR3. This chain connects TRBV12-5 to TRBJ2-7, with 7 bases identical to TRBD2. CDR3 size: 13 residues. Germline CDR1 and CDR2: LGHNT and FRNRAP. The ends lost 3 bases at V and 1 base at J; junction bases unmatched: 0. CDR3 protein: CASGLAGSYEQYF. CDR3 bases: TGTGCTAGTGGTTTAGCGGGATCCTACGAGCAGTACTTC.

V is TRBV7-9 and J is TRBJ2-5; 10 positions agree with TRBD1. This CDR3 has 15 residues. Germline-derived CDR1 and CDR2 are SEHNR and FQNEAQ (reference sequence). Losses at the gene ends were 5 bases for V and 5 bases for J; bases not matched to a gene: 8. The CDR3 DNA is TGTGCCAGCAGCCGCTGGGACAGGGGTTTGGAGACCCAGTACTTC. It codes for CASSRWDRGLETQYF.